Below, 24 T cell receptor beta chains from the same sample are listed, as sequenced in a study of blood T cells in healthy people across ages. A J-beta primer mix and a sample-barcoded 5' primer were used in a second PCR of roughly 7 to 12 cycles. TCRdb processed the 5' RACE reads anew with MiXCR; each CDR3 protein has one entry. Among about 620,000 distinct CDR3 sequences, 20% to 25% were seen once, and the ten largest hold roughly 3.9%. Sequenced input: blood. The source is a man aged 70-80 years in good health.

V gene TRBV7-9 combines with J gene TRBJ2-1; D is possibly TRBD2 (5 bases). This CDR3 comprises 13 residues. V lost 0 bases, J lost 9 bases, and 9 bases lay in between. Germline V gene lookup returns CDR1 SEHNR and CDR2 FQNEAQ (reference sequence). The CDR3 DNA follows: TGTGCCAGCAGCTTAGCTGGACTCTCTGAGCAGTTCTTC. As protein: CASSLAGLSEQFF.

The rearrangement joins TRBV27 to TRBJ2-2; the match to TRBD2 covers 12 bases. J was trimmed by 6 bases and V by 8 bases; bases with no gene match: 13. The CDR3 length is 17 residues. Germline loops: CDR1 MNHEY, CDR2 SMNVEV (reference sequence). The CDR3: CASSTPGLAGWAGELFF. As DNA, the CDR3 is TGTGCCAGCTCAACGCCCGGACTAGCGGGATGGGCCGGGGAGCTGTTTTTT.

This clonotype has a count of ten or more. The genes are TRBV25-1 and TRBJ2-7; D might be TRBD1 or TRBD2, each matching 5 bases. The CDR3 runs 14 residues. CDR1 MGHDK and CDR2 SYGVNS come from the germline V gene. Trimming took 0 bases from V and 5 from J, leaving 11 bases between them. The CDR3 DNA reads TGTGCCAGCAGTGAATATAAAAAGGGACACGAGCAGTACTTC. This sequence encodes CASSEYKKGHEQYF.

V is TRBV7-2 and J is TRBJ1-5; 9 nucleotides agree with TRBD1. V was clipped by 4 bases and J by 2 bases; unmatched bases: 3. CDR3 length equals 15 residues. Germline values: CDR1 SGHTA, CDR2 FQGNSA. For the CDR3, the DNA is TGTGCCAGCAGCTGGACAGGGGCGGGCAATCAGCCCCAGCATTTT. It yields the protein CASSWTGAGNQPQHF. The entire variable domain, with the rest obtained from reference TRBV7-2 and TRBJ1-5, is as follows: GAGVSQSPSNKVTEKGKDVELRCDPISGHTALYWYRQSLGQGLEFLIYFQGNSAPDKSGLPSDRFSAERTGGSVSTLTIQRTQQEDSAVYLCASSWTGAGNQPQHFGDGTRLSIL.

The chain has TRBV5-6 and TRBJ2-7; 8 bases agree with TRBD2. The J segment lost 2 bases and the V segment lost 4 bases, leaving 11 bases of the junction unmatched. Per germline, CDR1 SGHDT and CDR2 YYEEEE. CDR3 length: 16 residues. The CDR3 loop is CASSLRLARVTYEQYF. In nucleotides, the CDR3 is TGTGCCAGCAGCCTACGACTAGCGAGAGTTACCTACGAGCAGTACTTC.

This clonotype has a handful of counts. This chain joins TRBV6-6 and TRBJ2-7; 10 bases are a match to TRBD2. Trimming cost V 6 bases and J 2 bases; bases outside gene matches: 4. The germline V gene encodes CDR1 MNHNY and CDR2 SVGAGI (reference sequence). The CDR3 extends over 14 amino acids. CDR3 loop: CASRGLAETYEQYF. The CDR3, as DNA: TGTGCCAGCAGAGGACTAGCGGAGACCTACGAGCAGTACTTC.

This clonotype has more than one count but fewer than ten. The gene calls are TRBV28 and TRBJ2-1; D is ambiguous. Trimming cost V 7 bases and J 2 bases, with 18 bases left between them. The V gene's germline CDR1 is MDHEN and CDR2 SYDVKM. The CDR3 runs 16 residues. The CDR3 coding sequence is TGTGCCAGCACATCGACATTGGGCCTTGCCTACAATGAGCAGTTCTTC. It translates to CASTSTLGLAYNEQFF. The full variable domain, completed using reference TRBV28 and TRBJ2-1, is DVKVTQSSRYLVKRTGEKVFLECVQDMDHENMFWYRQDPGLGLRLIYFSYDVKMKEKGDIPEGYSVSREKKERFSLILESASTNQTSMYLCASTSTLGLAYNEQFFGPGTRLTVL.

This clonotype was seen more than once but under ten times. The V call is TRBV7-2, the J call TRBJ2-3; 8 nucleotides align to TRBD1. The germline V gene encodes CDR1 SGHTA and CDR2 FQGNSA. The CDR3 spans 14 residues. The V and J ends lost 1 base and 6 bases, in that order; junction bases with no gene match: 3. CDR3 in DNA: TGTGCCAGCAGCTTAGAGACAGGGGCCGATACGCAGTATTTT. Translated: CASSLETGADTQYF.

The CDR3 protein is CASRIAGGDETQYF. The CDR3 nucleotides read TGTGCCAGCAGGATAGCGGGAGGTGACGAGACCCAGTACTTC. This chain links TRBV6-1 with TRBJ2-5; 10 bases are shared with TRBD2. Germline V gene data show CDR1 as MNHNS and CDR2 as SASEGT. The V and J ends lost 6 bases and 5 bases, in that order; junction bases with no gene match: 6. The CDR3 is made up of 14 amino acids.

This clonotype was seen at least ten times. V gene TRBV7-9 combines with J gene TRBJ2-5, with 8 bases aligning to TRBD2. TRBJ2-1 explains the end of the DNA better; the J call may be wrong. Germline loops: CDR1 SEHNR, CDR2 FQNEAQ (reference sequence). This CDR3 is 13 amino acids long. This CDR3 reads CASSFTAGVEQFF. The CDR3 coding sequence is TGTGCCAGCAGCTTTACAGCGGGAGTCGAGCAGTTCTTC.

The V gene is TRBV7-9, the J gene TRBJ2-1; D is ambiguous. The CDR3 length is 13 residues. The germline CDR1 and CDR2 sequences are SEHNR and FQNEAQ (reference sequence). V shed 3 bases and J shed 8 bases, with 11 bases lying between them. CDR3 amino acids: CASSFINPDEQFF. The CDR3 nucleotides read TGTGCCAGCAGCTTCATTAACCCTGATGAGCAGTTCTTC.

A few counts support this clonotype. The rearrangement uses TRBV20-1 and TRBJ2-1; no firm D call. This CDR3 is 13 amino acids long. V lost 6 bases and J 0 bases, leaving 9 bases between the germline ends. CDR1 is DFQATT, CDR2 SNEGSKA, per germline (reference sequence). CDR3 DNA sequence: TGCAGTGCGAAACAATACTCCTACAATGAGCAGTTCTTC. Its protein is CSAKQYSYNEQFF.

Remarks on this clonotype: The junction differs from germline at one of its ends, possibly a read error. The chain employs TRBV6-6 and TRBJ2-5; perhaps D is TRBD1 or TRBD2 (5 bases each). Judging by the DNA end, TRBJ2-7 fits better; the J call may be wrong. This CDR3 spans 14 amino acids. Germline V lookup: CDR1 MNHNY, CDR2 SVGAGI (reference sequence). In nucleotides, the CDR3 is TGTTCCAGCAACCCAGAGGGGTTCGCCTACGAGCAGTACTTC. It encodes CSSNPEGFAYEQYF.

About this clonotype itself: Mismatch with germline at one junction end may stem from a read error. The V call is TRBV7-2, the J call TRBJ2-7, with D hard to call. Germline lookup yields CDR1 SGHTA and CDR2 FQGNSA. The CDR3 sequence is 14 residues long. DNA of the CDR3: TGTGCCAGCAGCTTACACCAGAAAACCTACGGGCAGTACTTC. Its translation: CASSLHQKTYGQYF.

To note about this clonotype: Germline is not matched at one junction end, which may reflect a read error. CDR3 in DNA: TGTGCCCGCAGTTACGGGACTAGCGGGACTGATGAGCAGTTCTTC. Protein sequence: CARSYGTSGTDEQFF. The chain joins TRBV6-5 to TRBJ2-1; 13 bases map to TRBD2. The germline CDR1 and CDR2 sequences are MNHEY and SVGAGI. The CDR3 is 15 residues long.

This clonotype has only a few counts. V and J are TRBV10-3 and TRBJ2-5, with TRBD1 matching 11 bases. The CDR3 extends over 15 amino acids. V shed 6 bases and J 5 bases; nucleotides not matched to a gene: 8. Germline V CDR1 and CDR2: ENHRY, SYGVKD. CDR3 sequence reads: CAIREDRGRGETQYF. CDR3 sequence (DNA): TGTGCCATCAGGGAGGACAGGGGGCGTGGTGAGACCCAGTACTTC.

This clonotype was seen more than once but under ten times. The chain combines TRBV5-1 with TRBJ2-2; D may be TRBD2 (5 bases). Germline V lookup: CDR1 SGHRS, CDR2 YFSETQ. The CDR3 sequence is 15 residues long. The ends were cut back, 7 bases at V and 5 bases at J, with 18 bases in the middle. In DNA, the CDR3 is TGCGCCAGCGGACCTCGGGGTCATGGGACCGGGGAGCTGTTTTTT. As protein: CASGPRGHGTGELFF.

This clonotype turned up a few times. This chain connects TRBV12-3 or TRBV12-4 to TRBJ2-5; D uncertain. Trimming removed 1 base from V and 1 base from J, with 25 bases in between. CDR3 size: 20 residues. CDR3 DNA: TGTGCCAGCAGTTTAGTCCTCTTACCCGAGGCTCCAGGAGTCCAAGAGACCCAGTACTTC. Its translation is CASSLVLLPEAPGVQETQYF.

In its sample, this clonotype was seen a few times. This chain uses TRBV7-9 with TRBJ1-1, with TRBD1 as a possible D gene (5 bases). Germline V gene sequence: CDR1 SEHNR, CDR2 FQNEAQ (reference sequence). Between the trimmed V and J ends, which lost 5 bases and 7 bases, there was a span of 14 bases. The CDR3 runs 13 residues. The CDR3 coding sequence is TGTGCCAGCAGCCGCATAGACAGACTTGAAGCTTTCTTT. Its protein is CASSRIDRLEAFF.

This clonotype was found a few times. Its ends do not fully match the called genes, so a read error is possible. The chain recombines TRBV7-2 with TRBJ2-5; a weak D match, TRBD1 (5 bases). CDR1 and CDR2 (germline): SGHTA, FQGNSA. This CDR3 comprises 13 residues. The CDR3 DNA is TGTGCCAGCAGCCCCGCCAGGGTAACTGAGCAGCTCTTC. Translation: CASSPARVTEQLF.

In its sample, this clonotype was seen a few times. V and J are TRBV11-2 and TRBJ2-3; 11 bases are a match to TRBD2. CDR1 is SGHAT and CDR2 is FQNNGV in the germline V gene. The V gene end was trimmed by 2 bases and the J gene end by 3 bases; junction bases not matched to a gene: 7. The CDR3 covers 17 residues. The DNA of the CDR3 is TGTGCCAGCAGCTTATTAACTAGCGGGAGTAGGACAGATACGCAGTATTTT. Its translation: CASSLLTSGSRTDTQYF.

This chain joins TRBV28 and TRBJ2-2; 14 bases agree with TRBD2. The J segment lost 6 bases and the V segment lost 4 bases, leaving 4 bases of the junction unmatched. CDR1 and CDR2 (germline): MDHEN, SYDVKM. The CDR3 has 16 amino acids. In nucleotides, the CDR3 is TGTGCCAGCAGTTCCGGGACTAGCGGGAGAGCCGGGGAGCTGTTTTTT. Translating it yields CASSSGTSGRAGELFF.

This clonotype was seen repeatedly, ten times or more. The gene calls are TRBV5-1 and TRBJ2-1; 11 bases agree with TRBD2. Germline CDR1 and CDR2: SGHRS and YFSETQ. The CDR3 covers 15 residues. The J segment lost 5 bases and the V segment lost 4 bases, leaving 5 bases of the junction unmatched. The CDR3: CASSTSGSNHNEQFF. In DNA form, the CDR3 reads TGCGCCAGCAGCACTAGCGGGAGCAACCACAATGAGCAGTTCTTC.

The chain uses TRBV7-9 and TRBJ2-2, with D unclear. V lost 3 bases to trimming and J lost 4 bases, with 21 bases between them. This CDR3 has 18 residues. Germline-derived CDR1 and CDR2 are SEHNR and FQNEAQ (reference sequence). In DNA form, the CDR3 reads TGTGCCAGCAGCTTTAAATGGGTGACAACACTGCCCACCGGGGAGCTGTTTTTT. Its translation is CASSFKWVTTLPTGELFF.